This T cell receptor beta chain was observed in a study of sequential checkpoint blockade in melanoma. Treatment defined: randomized to nivolumab then ipilimumab (arm A) or the reverse (arm B). The data were produced by immunoSEQ multiplex PCR, yet TCRdb's version contains in-frame clones alone and is incomplete. The sample lists under 20,000 clones, roughly 70% occurring once. The TCR originated in a human donor with melanoma. This specimen consisted of CD8+ T cells sorted from blood (inferred from file names), obtained from a patient given nivolumab and ipilimumab in sequence.

CDR3 region: CASSVLSYEQYF. The CDR3, as DNA: TGTGCCAGCAGTGTCCTCTCTTACGAGCAGTACTTC. The chain employs TRBV6-1 and TRBJ2-7; D is undetermined. CDR3 length: 12 amino acids. Germline V gives CDR1 MNHNS, CDR2 SASEGT. V lost 4 bases and J 4 bases, leaving 8 bases between the germline ends.